This T cell receptor beta chain appears in the sequencing data of a study of T cells in women clearing cervical HPV infection listed by TCRdb under 2018. In the study overall: Cases were about 25 women with histologically confirmed HPV16-related CIN3 or worse, including a couple of invasive cancers. Controls were 25 to 30 women whose single incident HPV16 infection cleared within 12 months without precancer or cancer developing. Blood from cases was collected at the visit where the lesion was first found, while blood from controls was collected once the infection could no longer be detected. For cases, the median interval between lesion detection and blood sampling was around 160 days, with an interquartile range of roughly 90 to 230 days. HLA typing was available for only a few women, so HLA type could not be excluded as a confounder. An exploratory proof-of-principle case-control study, nested within the Guanacaste HPV Natural History Study in Costa Rica, was conducted to compare TCR repertoires across cervical HPV16 outcomes. Cases and controls were matched on year of sample collection and on age within five years. Cases had a median age of around 32 years and controls had a median age of approximately 37, with no significant differences in baseline characteristics. The parent cohort enrolled around 10,000 women aged 18 or older in Guanacaste, Costa Rica, during about 1993 to 1994 and followed them for less than 8 years. Five blinded duplicates per group were added as quality controls, giving around 60 samples: around 50 participants and approximately ten replicates. Overall study outcomes, separate from this receptor: TCR repertoire richness was significantly higher in CIN3+ cases than in controls across sequencing depths, while evenness did not differ. Cases had lower TRBV6-7 relative abundance than controls (0.11% versus 0.16%; Bonferroni P = 0.0008). T-cell numbers per sample were unknown, so richness differences could reflect varying T-cell content rather than repertoire biology. Because of the cross-sectional design, the study could not determine whether the associations came before infection or resulted from infection, and neither effector/memory subsets nor HPV-specific T cells were isolated. Random forest classifiers combining richness and V gene abundances distinguished cases from controls with an estimated AUC of roughly 0.81.

TCR beta CDR3 regions were amplified by multiplex PCR using the immunoSEQ assay from an average of 1200 ng genomic DNA per sample. The assay corrected primer bias using a complete synthetic TCR repertoire to establish an amplification baseline. The amplicons were sequenced using the Illumina platform. The authors' analysis ran thus. Sequence errors were corrected by clustering with frequency ratios and a modified nearest-neighbor algorithm, and the sequences were then analyzed in the immunoSEQ Analyzer using IMGT gene definitions. At each rarefaction depth, TCR richness and evenness were averaged across 20 rarefaction repeats, and any sample with fewer sequences than the depth was left out. Wilcoxon rank sum tests with FDR correction were used to compare relative abundances of V, D and J genes between the groups. In the blinded duplicates, the intraclass correlation was 95.6% for TCR richness and averaged around 78% across 65 to 85 gene segments. The clones in this table, taken by TCRdb from immuneACCESS, are in-frame only. Not every clone is retained; where verified, under half of the shortfall comes from an unresolved V gene, and the cause of the rest is unknown. V and J calls and clone size are copied from that table; D and trimming were computed from the DNA. This sample's table carries roughly 12,000 clones. The ten largest make up around 21% of the sample.

Trimming accounts for 5 bases at V and 3 bases at J, while the number of junction bases matched to no gene is 7. CDR1 is given as SNHLY and CDR2 as FYNNEI, both from the germline V gene. The CDR3 contains 14 residues, cysteine and phenylalanine counted. Of the CDR3's DNA, 33 bases were read; they are in frame from base 1. A note on this clone: The clone's antigen remains unknown. The read stops 3 residues short of the end of the CDR3; the missing end is completed from the germline J gene.

Every participant had a single incident cervical HPV16 infection, and prevalent HPV16 infections were excluded. Cervical HPV DNA was detected by MY09/MY11 PCR, and genotyping was performed by dot-blot hybridization. About 15 mL of heparinized blood were centrifuged, and the buffy coat was aliquoted, frozen at -30°C, then stored at -80°C. Genomic DNA was extracted from buffy coat specimens using QIAGEN kits. This clonotype was sampled from a woman between 18 and 75 years old with a cervical HPV16 infection that either progressed to CIN3+ or cleared (not recorded which). Specimen: blood buffy coat. The rearrangement combines TRBV2 with TRBJ2-7; 7 bases in the junction line up with TRBD1. The CDR3 here reads CASSSTGVVYEQYF. The covered CDR3 bases are TGTGCCAGCAGTAGTACAGGGGTGGTCTACGAG.